This is a list of T cell receptor beta chains from one sample in a study of CD8 T cells in Susac syndrome. TCRdb reprocessed the immunoSEQ multiplex PCR reads via MiXCR and lists one record per CDR3 protein. The sample holds under 200,000 distinct CDR3 sequences; roughly 96% are singletons and the top ten take approximately 0.1%. Material for sequencing was CD4+ T cells from PBMCs. The source of these receptors is a human donor in good health. CDR3s include the opening cysteine and the closing phenylalanine or tryptophan.

v_call,j_call,cdr3_aa
TRBV4-3,TRBJ2-2,CASSQNPGPTLAGELFF
TRBV5-1,TRBJ1-1,CASSSSQGGNTEAFF
TRBV3-1,TRBJ1-4,CASSPGRTATNEKLFF
TRBV15,TRBJ2-3,CATSRERRGVGTQYF
TRBV12-3/TRBV12-4,TRBJ2-1,CASSLDSGQFF
TRBV20-1,TRBJ2-1,CSARPPGLAGVNEQFF
TRBV7-9,TRBJ2-3,CASSLEVTKDTQYF
TRBV20-1,TRBJ2-1,CSAVPGTSELEQFF
TRBV29-1,TRBJ2-1,CSGWTSGGSEQFF
TRBV6-5,TRBJ2-3,CASRGTARDTQYF
TRBV20-1,TRBJ1-2,CSARDWTGNNYGYTF
TRBV28,TRBJ2-1,CASRGTSGRAQDEQFF
TRBV30,TRBJ1-1,CAWSPLTEAFF
TRBV18,TRBJ1-1,CASSPAGVTEAFF
TRBV4-1,TRBJ1-2,CASSQDRGAYGYTF
TRBV2,TRBJ2-7,CASRDENYEQYF
TRBV6-2/TRBV6-3,TRBJ2-5,CASSYGGLRVETQYF
TRBV29-1,TRBJ2-2,CSAARGRRTGELFF
TRBV20-1,TRBJ2-3,CSFPREGLFTQYF
TRBV4-1,TRBJ2-1,CASSHGLNRAGEQFF
TRBV3-1,TRBJ2-5,CASSQELGGQETQYF
TRBV7-2,TRBJ2-5,CASSPVTGREQETQYF
TRBV11-2,TRBJ2-1,CASSLSGTYNEQFF
TRBV24-1,TRBJ2-3,CATGTVSTDTQYF
TRBV29-1,TRBJ2-1,CSEESGGASNEQFF
TRBV23-1,TRBJ1-1,CASSHPGEGTEAFF
TRBV4-1,TRBJ1-1,CASRMGLGGTEAFF
TRBV29-1,TRBJ2-6,CSVAGTGDANVLTF
TRBV9,TRBJ1-2,CASSVESGPVFYGYTF
TRBV12-3/TRBV12-4,TRBJ2-7,CASSFGRGSSYEQYF
TRBV30,TRBJ2-3,CAFGPRDTQYF
TRBV29-1,TRBJ1-4,CSVEGQGNEKLFF
TRBV3-1,TRBJ2-6,CASSQDLGDRRRRGANVLTF
TRBV27,TRBJ2-5,CASSLGLAGRRETQYF
TRBV3-1,TRBJ2-1,CASSQDHTLANEQFF
TRBV20-1,TRBJ1-4,CSASGQGVNNEKLFF
TRBV29-1,TRBJ1-2,CSVDNGYTF
TRBV7-9,TRBJ2-7,CASSRLPLREQYF
TRBV7-9,TRBJ1-2,CASSFPQGDGYGYTF
TRBV12-3/TRBV12-4,TRBJ1-1,CASSSNRHTEAFF
TRBV3-1,TRBJ2-7,CASSRATGEREQYF
TRBV27,TRBJ1-6,CASTFRGGSPLHF
TRBV2,TRBJ1-2,CASSDRLGRGGYTF
TRBV20-1,TRBJ1-4,CSARDPQSSTNEKLFF
TRBV2,TRBJ2-3,CASCPTSPTDTQYF
TRBV2,TRBJ1-2,CASSGDRTYGYTF
TRBV15,TRBJ2-7,CATSRDFPGQHYEQYF
TRBV29-1,TRBJ2-7,CSGRGSSYEQYF
TRBV7-9,TRBJ2-2,CASSLDAGGRELFF
TRBV15,TRBJ2-3,CATNTRLATDTQYF
TRBV7-9,TRBJ1-2,CASSLANPRVLGYTF
TRBV6-6,TRBJ2-7,CASSYPGQGADEQYF
TRBV2,TRBJ2-6,CASSDVGQGTGANVLTF